Below, one T cell receptor (beta chain) is given with its context. Produced via immunoSEQ multiplex PCR; TCRdb's table is partial and in-frame only. The sample holds fewer than 90,000 clones; over 90% are singletons and the top ten take about 0.84%. This entry is derived from a study of T cell changes during pregnancy in multiple sclerosis. V shed 0 bases and J 5 bases; nucleotides not matched to a gene: 11. Per germline, CDR1 SGHRS and CDR2 YFSETQ. The CDR3 is 17 residues long. The receptor's source is a female donor with multiple sclerosis, enrolled in a pregnancy study. The sequencing here drew on peripheral blood, taken in the third trimester of pregnancy. This sequence joins TRBV5-1 and TRBJ2-5; 9 bases match TRBD2. Here the CDR3 reads CASSLDGGRAAWETQYF. The CDR3 DNA reads as TGCGCCAGCAGCTTGGACGGCGGGAGGGCCGCGTGGGAGACCCAGTACTTC.